One and the same sample provided the 12 T cell receptor beta chains below, sequenced in a study of blood T cells in healthy people across ages. PCR was performed a second time for about 7 to 12 cycles using a sample-barcoded 5' primer and a J-beta primer mix. In TCRdb, the 5' RACE reads were re-called with MiXCR into one record per CDR3 protein. In the table there are over a million distinct CDR3 sequences, more than 40% of which are singletons. Material: blood. All receptors derive from a woman aged 55 to 70 in good health.

V gene TRBV7-3 combines with J gene TRBJ2-5; 8 nucleotides agree with TRBD2. CDR3 length: 13 residues. Germline lookup yields CDR1 SGHTA and CDR2 FQGTGA. After removal of 5 bases from V and 12 bases from J, the junction contained 11 bases not matched to a gene. As DNA, the CDR3 is TGTGCCAGCAGCCAGGGACTAGGAAATGAGAAGTACTTC. This codes for CASSQGLGNEKYF.

The rearrangement uses TRBV5-1 and TRBJ1-1; D remains unclear. Germline V gene lookup returns CDR1 SGHRS and CDR2 YFSETQ. V lost 3 bases, J lost 3 bases, and 15 bases lay in between. The CDR3 sequence is 15 residues long. CDR3: CASSSDGVSDTEAFF. As DNA, the CDR3 is TGCGCCAGCAGCTCGGATGGGGTTTCTGACACTGAAGCTTTCTTT.

The chain employs TRBV20-1 and TRBJ2-7; 13 bases fit TRBD2. In germline, CDR1 is DFQATT, CDR2 SNEGSKA (reference sequence). Trimming cost V 2 bases and J 8 bases; bases outside gene matches: 6. This CDR3 is built from 14 residues. The CDR3 here is CSARPPGTSGKQYF. As DNA, the CDR3 is TGCAGTGCTAGACCTCCCGGGACTAGCGGGAAGCAGTACTTC.

The chain joins TRBV20-1 to TRBJ2-5; 7 positions agree with TRBD2. V lost 3 bases, J lost 11 bases, and 18 bases stayed unmatched. Germline CDR1 DFQATT, CDR2 SNEGSKA (reference sequence). This CDR3 has 15 residues. CDR3 region: CSARRGEGHYNEQYF. The CDR3 DNA reads TGCAGTGCTAGGCGCGGGGAGGGCCATTACAATGAGCAGTACTTC.

This sequence joins TRBV7-9 and TRBJ2-7; unclear D gene. V lost 5 bases and J lost 2, with 19 bases in between. The V gene's germline CDR1 is SEHNR and CDR2 FQNEAQ (reference sequence). The CDR3 contains 16 residues. The CDR3 is CASSPPLGLGAYEQYF. The CDR3 DNA is TGTGCCAGCAGCCCACCCCTTGGGCTAGGAGCCTACGAGCAGTACTTC.

This sequence joins TRBV29-1 and TRBJ2-1; TRBD2 matches 9 bases. CDR1 and CDR2 from the germline V gene are SQVTM and ANQGSEA. Trimming cost V 7 bases and J 7 bases; bases outside gene matches: 17. This CDR3 has 16 residues. Here the CDR3 reads CSGLGSGSEHWNEQFF. CDR3 bases: TGCAGCGGGTTGGGTAGCGGGAGTGAACACTGGAATGAGCAGTTCTTC.

This clonotype was detected only a few times. V and J are TRBV7-8 and TRBJ2-7, with D perhaps TRBD2 (6 bases). Trimming cost V 6 bases and J 9 bases, with 24 bases left between them. Germline V lookup: CDR1 SGHVS, CDR2 FQNEAQ. The CDR3 totals 15 residues. CDR3 loop: CASRVGGTVATRQYF. The CDR3 nucleotides read TGTGCCAGCAGGGTGGGGGGAACAGTCGCTACGAGGCAGTACTTC.

This sequence joins TRBV6-2 or TRBV6-3 and TRBJ1-2; TRBD1 matches 11 bases. The V gene's germline CDR1 is MNHEY and CDR2 SVGEGT. This CDR3 region has 15 residues. V shed 5 bases, J shed 4 bases, and the junction held 6 bases outside the gene matches. CDR3 bases: TGTGCCAGCAGTGGACAGGGGGCGCAAGTCTATGGCTACACCTTC. It yields the protein CASSGQGAQVYGYTF.

The chain links TRBV5-1 to TRBJ2-6; TRBD1 might be the D (5 bases). CDR3 length: 15 amino acids. Germline V gives CDR1 SGHRS, CDR2 YFSETQ. V was clipped by 4 bases and J by 1 base, with 9 bases between them. CDR3: CASSRDRSGANVLTF. The CDR3 coding sequence is TGCGCCAGCAGCAGAGACAGATCTGGGGCCAACGTCCTGACTTTC.

This chain connects TRBV5-5 to TRBJ2-7; no definite D call. The V end was cut by 7 bases, the J end by 5 bases, with 7 bases between. The germline CDR1 and CDR2 sequences are SGHKS and YYEKEE (reference sequence). This CDR3 region has 10 residues. The CDR3 region has the DNA TGTGCCAGCGGGCTAGACGAGCAGTACTTC. Amino acids: CASGLDEQYF.

V gene TRBV6-2 or TRBV6-3 combines with J gene TRBJ2-1; no clear D gene. Trimming took 2 bases from V and 4 from J, leaving 6 bases between them. Germline values: CDR1 MNHEY, CDR2 SVGEGT. This CDR3 is built from 13 residues. The CDR3, as DNA: TGTGCCAGCAGTTACAGGCGGTACAATGAGCAGTTCTTC. It encodes CASSYRRYNEQFF.

The J gene is TRBJ1-6, the V gene TRBV29-1; no clear D. Germline V gives CDR1 SQVTM, CDR2 ANQGSEA. Deletions cut 4 bases from V and 6 bases from J, with 4 bases between. The CDR3 covers 11 residues. The CDR3 reads CSVGTNSPLHF. Here the CDR3 DNA reads TGCAGCGTTGGGACTAATTCACCCCTCCACTTT.